One and the same sample provided the 7 T cell receptor beta chains below, sequenced in a study of cytomegalovirus exposure and HLA in healthy donors. Primers included in the PCR were 60 Vbeta and 13 Jbeta primers. Assay used: immunoSEQ multiplex PCR; TCRdb lists only in-frame clones, some missing. The sample consists of some 180,000 clones, roughly four fifths of them appearing once. The sample was PBMCs. The receptors derive from a man aged 18 to 29 in good health and CMV-seronegative.

The table lists this clone with many counts. The rearrangement joins TRBV28 to TRBJ2-7; perhaps TRBD2 as D (6 bases). The ends were cut back, 6 bases at V and 3 bases at J, with 9 bases in the middle. This CDR3 is 12 amino acids long. Per germline, CDR1 MDHEN and CDR2 SYDVKM. CDR3 in amino acids: CASSPGLYEQYF. CDR3 coding DNA: TGTGCCAGCAGCCCGGGACTCTACGAGCAGTACTTC. Complete variable domain (other parts from reference TRBV28 and TRBJ2-7): DVKVTQSSRYLVKRTGEKVFLECVQDMDHENMFWYRQDPGLGLRLIYFSYDVKMKEKGDIPEGYSVSREKKERFSLILESASTNQTSMYLCASSPGLYEQYFGPGTRLTVT.

This chain links TRBV5-5 with TRBJ1-3; D is unresolved. CDR1 is SGHKS and CDR2 is YYEKEE in the germline V gene (reference sequence). Between the trimmed V and J ends, which lost 4 bases and 7 bases, there was a span of 12 bases. This CDR3 has 13 amino acids. Here the CDR3 DNA reads TGTGCCAGCAGCCACAACCGGGTGAACACCATATATTTT. Protein: CASSHNRVNTIYF.

The chain has TRBV6-6 and TRBJ2-5, with 8 positions matching TRBD1. This CDR3 spans 14 amino acids. Looked up from germline, CDR1 is MNHNY and CDR2 is SVGAGI (reference sequence). V was pared by 4 bases and J by 5 bases, with 6 bases of the junction left unmatched. The CDR3 protein is CASSFRTGPETQYF. The CDR3 nucleotides are TGTGCCAGCAGTTTCCGGACAGGGCCGGAGACCCAGTACTTC.

This clone was recorded once. This sequence joins TRBV13 and TRBJ1-1; 9 positions match TRBD1. Germline V gene data show CDR1 as PRHDT and CDR2 as FYEKMQ (reference sequence). J lost 5 bases, V lost 5 bases, and 9 bases had no gene match. CDR3 length equals 15 residues. Written as DNA, the CDR3 is TGTGCCAGCAGCACCACCGGGACAGGGAAGACTGAAGCTTTCTTT. Protein sequence: CASSTTGTGKTEAFF. Variable domain in full (rest from reference TRBV13 and TRBJ1-1): AAGVIQSPRHLIKEKRETATLKCYPIPRHDTVYWYQQGPGQDPQFLISFYEKMQSDKGSIPDRFSAQQFSDYHSELNMSSLELGDSALYFCASSTTGTGKTEAFFGQGTRLTVV.

The rearrangement joins TRBV25-1 to TRBJ2-2, with TRBD2 matching over 8 bases. The CDR3 is made up of 16 amino acids. The V and J ends lost 7 bases and 5 bases, in that order; junction bases with no gene match: 12. Looked up from germline, CDR1 is MGHDK and CDR2 is SYGVNS. The CDR3 nucleotides read TGTGCCAGCACCCACTCGAATATAGCGGGGACCGGGGAGCTGTTTTTT. Its protein product is CASTHSNIAGTGELFF. The full variable domain, rest sourced from reference TRBV25-1 and TRBJ2-2, is EADIYQTPRYLVIGTGKKITLECSQTMGHDKMYWYQQDPGMELHLIHYSYGVNSTEKGDLSSESTVSRIRTEHFPLTLESARPSHTSQYLCASTHSNIAGTGELFFGEGSRLTVL.

The J gene is TRBJ2-7, the V gene TRBV7-2, with TRBD2 matching over 8 bases. Trimming cost V 6 bases and J 5 bases; bases outside gene matches: 6. This CDR3 comprises 13 residues. Germline V lookup: CDR1 SGHTA, CDR2 FQGNSA. The CDR3 DNA follows: TGTGCCAGCAGTCCGGGGGGGCCCCACGAGCAGTACTTC. Protein product: CASSPGGPHEQYF.

This chain connects TRBV7-9 to TRBJ2-7; D might be TRBD2 (7 bases). Germline CDR1 and CDR2: SEHNR and FQNEAQ (reference sequence). The CDR3 spans 14 residues. Trimming took off 9 bases at V and 6 bases at J, with 21 bases between the two ends. The CDR3 is CASRDDGGRTEQYF. CDR3 coding DNA: TGTGCCAGTCGGGACGACGGGGGGCGGACCGAGCAGTACTTC.